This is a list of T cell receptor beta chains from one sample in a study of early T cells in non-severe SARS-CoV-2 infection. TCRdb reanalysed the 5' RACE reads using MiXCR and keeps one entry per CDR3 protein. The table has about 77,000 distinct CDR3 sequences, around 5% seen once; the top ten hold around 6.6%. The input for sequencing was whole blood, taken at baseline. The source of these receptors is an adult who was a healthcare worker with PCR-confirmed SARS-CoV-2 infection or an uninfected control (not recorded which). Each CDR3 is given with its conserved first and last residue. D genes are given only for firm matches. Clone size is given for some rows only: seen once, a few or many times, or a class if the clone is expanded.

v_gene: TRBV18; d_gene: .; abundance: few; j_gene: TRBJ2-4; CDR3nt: TGTGCCAGCTCACCACCGTCAGGGGCCAAAAACATTCAGTACTTC; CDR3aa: CASSPPSGAKNIQYF
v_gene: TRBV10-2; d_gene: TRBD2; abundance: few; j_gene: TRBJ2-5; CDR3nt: TGCGCCAGCACCGAGCGGGAGGGGCAAGAGACCCAGTACTTC; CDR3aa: CASTEREGQETQYF
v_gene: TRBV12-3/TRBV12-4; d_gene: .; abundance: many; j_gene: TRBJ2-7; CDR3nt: TGTGCCAGCAGTAGGGGACCCTACGAGCAGTACTTC; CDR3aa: CASSRGPYEQYF
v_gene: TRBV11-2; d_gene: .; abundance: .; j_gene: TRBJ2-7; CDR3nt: TGTGCCAGCAGCTTTTACTACGAGCAGTACTTC; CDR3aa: CASSFYYEQYF
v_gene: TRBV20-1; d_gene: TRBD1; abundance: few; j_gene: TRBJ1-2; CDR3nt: TGCAGTGCCGCCGGGACAGGCAGCTATGGCTACACCTTC; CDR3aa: CSAAGTGSYGYTF
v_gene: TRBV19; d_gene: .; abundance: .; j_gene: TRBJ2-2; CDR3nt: TGTGCCAGTAGTCGGAGCGCCACCGGGGAGCTGTTTTTT; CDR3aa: CASSRSATGELFF
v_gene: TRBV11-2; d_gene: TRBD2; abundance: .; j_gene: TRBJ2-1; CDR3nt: TGTGCCAGCAGCACCACTAGCGGGAGGGCAAAGGAGCAGTTCTTC; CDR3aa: CASSTTSGRAKEQFF
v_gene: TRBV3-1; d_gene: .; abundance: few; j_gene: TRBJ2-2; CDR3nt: TGTGCCAGCAGCCAAGGTCCTACCACCGGGGAGCTGTTTTTT; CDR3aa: CASSQGPTTGELFF
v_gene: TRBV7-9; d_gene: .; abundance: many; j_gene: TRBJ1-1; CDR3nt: TGTGCCAGCAGCTTAGTTTTCACTGAAGCTTTCTTT; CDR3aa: CASSLVFTEAFF
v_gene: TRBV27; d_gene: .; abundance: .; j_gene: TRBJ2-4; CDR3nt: TGTGCCAGCAGAGGAACGGGAGTGGGCGACATTCAGTACTTC; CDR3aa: CASRGTGVGDIQYF
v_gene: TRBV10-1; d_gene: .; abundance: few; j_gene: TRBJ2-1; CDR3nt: TGCGCCAGCACGGAGGAGGGCAGCTCCTACAATGAGCAGTTCTTC; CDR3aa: CASTEEGSSYNEQFF
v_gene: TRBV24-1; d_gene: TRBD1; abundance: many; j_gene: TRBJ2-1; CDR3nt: TGTGCCACCAGTGACTCACAGGGGAGCTCCTACAATGAGCAGTTCTTC; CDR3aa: CATSDSQGSSYNEQFF
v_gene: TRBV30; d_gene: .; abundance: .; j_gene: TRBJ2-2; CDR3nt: TGTGCCTGGAGTGGCGGGGCTAACACCGGGGAGCTGTTTTTT; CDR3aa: CAWSGGANTGELFF
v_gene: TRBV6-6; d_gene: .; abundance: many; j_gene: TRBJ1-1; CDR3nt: TGTGCCAGCAGTTACCGGGGGTATGAAGTTTTCTTT; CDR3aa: CASSYRGYEVFF
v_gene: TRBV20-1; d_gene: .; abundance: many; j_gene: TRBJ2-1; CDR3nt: TGCAGTGCTGGAGAGAGGACCCAGGCCCATTACAATGAGCAGTTCTTC; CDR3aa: CSAGERTQAHYNEQFF
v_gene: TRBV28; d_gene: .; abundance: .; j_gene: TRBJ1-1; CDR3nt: TGTGCCAACAGCCCGGACGGCTATGAAGCTTTCTTT; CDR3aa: CANSPDGYEAFF
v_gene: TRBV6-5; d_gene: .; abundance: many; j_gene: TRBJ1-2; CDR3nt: TGTGCCAGCAGGCCCGGGGGCACTAAGAAGGGATACTATGGCTACACCTTC; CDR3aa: CASRPGGTKKGYYGYTF
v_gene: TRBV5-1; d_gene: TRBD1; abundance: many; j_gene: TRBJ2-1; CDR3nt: TGCGCCAGCAGCTTGGTCGGGACAGAATACAATGAGCAGTTCTTC; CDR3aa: CASSLVGTEYNEQFF
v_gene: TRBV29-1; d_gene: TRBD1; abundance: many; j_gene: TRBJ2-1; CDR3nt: TGCAGCGTAGCCGGGACAGGGTCGAATGAGCAGTTCTTC; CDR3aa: CSVAGTGSNEQFF
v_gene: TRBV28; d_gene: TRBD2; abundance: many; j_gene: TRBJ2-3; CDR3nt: TGTGCCAGCAGTTCGAGGACTAGCGGGAGCACAGATACGCAGTATTTT; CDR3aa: CASSSRTSGSTDTQYF
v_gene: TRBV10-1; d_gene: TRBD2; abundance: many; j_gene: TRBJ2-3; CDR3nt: TGCGCCAGCAGCCTGAGACTAGCGGGAGACCCAGATACGCAGTATTTT; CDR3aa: CASSLRLAGDPDTQYF
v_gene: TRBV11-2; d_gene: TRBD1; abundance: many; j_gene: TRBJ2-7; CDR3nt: TGTGCCAGCAGCTGGGACAGCTCCTACGAGCAGTACTTC; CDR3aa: CASSWDSSYEQYF